Sequencing of this T cell receptor beta chain was carried out in a study of beta chain features in type 1 diabetes. This clone was observed a handful of times. Its antigen is unidentified. Germline values: CDR1 MDHEN, CDR2 SYDVKM. The length of the CDR3 is 12 residues. V was clipped by 8 bases and J by 7 bases, with 14 bases between them. The study, taken as a whole, reports: Among patients with Type 1 diabetes, TCRB CDR3s were moderately but significantly shorter in every one of the four CD4+ subsets.

cDNA synthesis used the whole RNA isolate, giving expressed TCRB sequences. The data were produced by immunoSEQ multiplex PCR, yet TCRdb's version contains in-frame clones alone and is incomplete. Of some 45,000 clones in the sample, roughly 70% are singletons; the top ten hold 2% to 2.5%. The sequence was collected from a woman between 18 and 29 years old with type 1 diabetes. The sequencing input was Tregs from blood. The chain recombines TRBV28 with TRBJ1-2; D unclear. The CDR3 DNA follows: TGTGCCAGCGCCGCGTTAACGAGTGGCTACACCTTC. Its protein is CASAALTSGYTF.